This T cell receptor beta chain is from a study of T-cell memory formation after mild COVID-19. Notes on the study in general: In pre-infection memory, a portion of responding clones appeared, which suggested that cross-reactive memory joined.

There are a few counts of this clonotype. Its target is not known. In germline, CDR1 is LGHNA, CDR2 YNFKEQ. The CDR3 runs to 15 residues. V gave up 0 bases and J gave up 3 bases; unmatched junction bases: 1. MiXCR, applied by TCRdb to the 5' RACE reads, yields one record per CDR3 protein. The sample lists 250,000 to 300,000 distinct CDR3 sequences, around 15% occurring once. The origin of this receptor is a man aged 18 to 29 who had mild COVID-19 (a few samples of this study predate the infection). Cell type and time point are not known. The J gene is TRBJ2-3, the V gene TRBV4-2, with TRBD1 matching 9 bases. The sample taken for sequencing was PBMCs or a T cell subset sorted from them (not recorded which). CDR3 nucleotides: TGTGCCAGCAGCCAAGATGGACAGGGGACAGATACGCAGTATTTT. It encodes CASSQDGQGTDTQYF.